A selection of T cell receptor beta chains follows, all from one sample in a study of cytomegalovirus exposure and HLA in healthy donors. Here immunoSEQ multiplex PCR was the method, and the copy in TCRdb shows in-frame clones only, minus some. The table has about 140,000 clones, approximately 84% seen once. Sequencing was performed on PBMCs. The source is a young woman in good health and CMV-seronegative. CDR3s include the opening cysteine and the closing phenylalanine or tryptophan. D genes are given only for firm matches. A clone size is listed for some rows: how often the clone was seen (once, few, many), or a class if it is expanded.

CDR3aa: CASSSGLMGYGYTF
CDR3nt: TGTGCCAGCAGTTCCGGACTGATGGGCTATGGCTACACCTTC
len: 14
j_gene: TRBJ1-2
v_gene: TRBV28
d_gene: NA
abundance: NA

CDR3aa: CASKGRAGQSDTQYF
CDR3nt: TGTGCCAGCAAGGGTCGGGCAGGGCAATCAGATACGCAGTATTTT
len: 15
j_gene: TRBJ2-3
v_gene: TRBV6-1
d_gene: NA
abundance: NA

CDR3aa: CASSFGLAGLKQETQYF
CDR3nt: TGTGCCAGCAGCTTCGGACTAGCGGGTTTAAAACAAGAGACCCAGTACTTC
len: 17
j_gene: TRBJ2-5
v_gene: TRBV7-2
d_gene: TRBD2
abundance: NA

CDR3aa: CASSQDLAGITDTQYF
CDR3nt: TGTGCCAGCAGCCAAGATCTTGCGGGGATCACAGATACGCAGTATTTT
len: 16
j_gene: TRBJ2-3
v_gene: TRBV4-2
d_gene: NA
abundance: NA

CDR3aa: CASSRVGTGDLHGGYTF
CDR3nt: TGTGCCAGCAGCCGCGTTGGGACAGGGGATCTTCATGGTGGCTACACCTTC
len: 17
j_gene: TRBJ1-2
v_gene: TRBV4-2
d_gene: TRBD1
abundance: few

CDR3aa: CAIQEGGGTYNEQFF
CDR3nt: TGTGCCATCCAAGAGGGGGGGGGAACCTACAATGAGCAGTTCTTC
len: 15
j_gene: TRBJ2-1
v_gene: TRBV10-3
d_gene: NA
abundance: NA

CDR3aa: CASSWGGAETQYF
CDR3nt: TGTGCCAGCAGCTGGGGGGGGGCAGAGACCCAGTACTTC
len: 13
j_gene: TRBJ2-5
v_gene: TRBV9
d_gene: NA
abundance: NA

CDR3aa: CASSQEQGTLRNSPLHF
CDR3nt: TGCGCCAGCAGCCAAGAACAGGGCACATTACGGAATTCACCCCTCCACTTT
len: 17
j_gene: TRBJ1-6
v_gene: TRBV4-1
d_gene: NA
abundance: NA

CDR3aa: CASSLDRRDRGLRGYTF
CDR3nt: TGTGCCAGCAGCTTAGACCGACGGGACAGGGGGCTTAGGGGCTACACCTTC
len: 17
j_gene: TRBJ1-2
v_gene: TRBV7-2
d_gene: TRBD1
abundance: NA

CDR3aa: CASSTRTGVLRGNQPQHF
CDR3nt: TGTGCCAGCAGCACCCGGACAGGGGTTCTTAGAGGGAATCAGCCCCAGCATTTT
len: 18
j_gene: TRBJ1-5
v_gene: TRBV7-2
d_gene: TRBD1
abundance: NA

CDR3aa: CASSFNYEQYF
CDR3nt: TGTGCCAGCAGCTTTAATTACGAGCAGTACTTC
len: 11
j_gene: TRBJ2-7
v_gene: TRBV6-5
d_gene: NA
abundance: NA

CDR3aa: CATSRTGGAYEQYF
CDR3nt: TGTGCCACCAGCAGGACAGGGGGCGCCTACGAGCAGTACTTC
len: 14
j_gene: TRBJ2-7
v_gene: TRBV15
d_gene: TRBD1
abundance: NA

CDR3aa: CASTYTGEDYGYTF
CDR3nt: TGTGCCAGCACCTATACAGGGGAGGACTATGGCTACACCTTC
len: 14
j_gene: TRBJ1-2
v_gene: TRBV2
d_gene: TRBD1
abundance: NA

CDR3aa: CASSLTSGGPDTQYF
CDR3nt: TGTGCCAGCAGCTTAACTAGCGGGGGCCCAGATACGCAGTATTTT
len: 15
j_gene: TRBJ2-3
v_gene: TRBV11-2
d_gene: TRBD2
abundance: NA

CDR3aa: CASLAVTGNEQFF
CDR3nt: TGTGCCAGCCTAGCTGTCACGGGCAATGAGCAGTTCTTC
len: 13
j_gene: TRBJ2-1
v_gene: TRBV27
d_gene: NA
abundance: NA

CDR3aa: CASSEAGGPTDYGYTF
CDR3nt: TGTGCCAGCAGTGAAGCGGGGGGACCGACCGACTATGGCTACACCTTC
len: 16
j_gene: TRBJ1-2
v_gene: TRBV6-1
d_gene: NA
abundance: NA

CDR3aa: CASSSTGGAAYEQYF
CDR3nt: TGTGCCAGTAGTTCAACAGGGGGCGCGGCGTACGAGCAGTACTTC
len: 15
j_gene: TRBJ2-7
v_gene: TRBV19
d_gene: TRBD1
abundance: NA

CDR3aa: CATSRDLAGVNTQYF
CDR3nt: TGTGCCACCAGCAGAGATCTAGCGGGGGTGAATACGCAGTATTTT
len: 15
j_gene: TRBJ2-3
v_gene: TRBV15
d_gene: TRBD2
abundance: NA

CDR3aa: CASSLYTVNTEAFF
CDR3nt: TGTGCCAGCAGCTTGTACACCGTGAACACTGAAGCTTTCTTT
len: 14
j_gene: TRBJ1-1
v_gene: TRBV5-6
d_gene: NA
abundance: NA

CDR3aa: CASSLDGHPNEKLFF
CDR3nt: TGTGCCAGCAGCTTGGACGGACACCCTAATGAAAAACTGTTTTTT
len: 15
j_gene: TRBJ1-4
v_gene: TRBV7-9
d_gene: NA
abundance: NA

CDR3aa: CASSLDLAAGTGELFF
CDR3nt: TGTGCCAGCAGCTTAGACTTAGCGGCGGGGACCGGGGAGCTGTTTTTT
len: 16
j_gene: TRBJ2-2
v_gene: TRBV7-2
d_gene: NA
abundance: NA

CDR3aa: CASSPGTGQGSREAFF
CDR3nt: TGTGCCAGCAGCCCGGGGACAGGGCAGGGTTCTAGGGAAGCTTTCTTT
len: 16
j_gene: TRBJ1-1
v_gene: TRBV11-2
d_gene: TRBD1
abundance: few

CDR3aa: CAWSTGGYGYTF
CDR3nt: TGTGCCTGGAGTACGGGGGGGTATGGCTACACCTTC
len: 12
j_gene: TRBJ1-2
v_gene: TRBV30
d_gene: NA
abundance: once

CDR3aa: CASSLSPYEQYF
CDR3nt: TGTGCCAGCAGTTTATCCCCTTACGAGCAGTACTTC
len: 12
j_gene: TRBJ2-7
v_gene: TRBV28
d_gene: NA
abundance: NA

CDR3aa: CASSLDPRGWYEQYF
CDR3nt: TGTGCCAGCAGCTTAGATCCCAGAGGTTGGTACGAGCAGTACTTC
len: 15
j_gene: TRBJ2-7
v_gene: TRBV11-2
d_gene: NA
abundance: NA

CDR3aa: CASSPLQGRNTEAFF
CDR3nt: TGCGCCAGCAGCCCTTTACAGGGGAGGAACACTGAAGCTTTCTTT
len: 15
j_gene: TRBJ1-1
v_gene: TRBV5-1
d_gene: TRBD1
abundance: NA

CDR3aa: CASSLGSGGVDYGYTF
CDR3nt: TGTGCCAGCAGCTTGGGGTCCGGGGGGGTAGACTATGGCTACACCTTC
len: 16
j_gene: TRBJ1-2
v_gene: TRBV5-4
d_gene: NA
abundance: NA

CDR3aa: CASRETGPWYGYTF
CDR3nt: TGTGCCAGTAGGGAAACAGGGCCTTGGTATGGCTACACCTTC
len: 14
j_gene: TRBJ1-2
v_gene: TRBV19
d_gene: NA
abundance: few

CDR3aa: CASSPTGPYEQYF
CDR3nt: TGTGCCAGCAGCCCCACGGGTCCCTACGAGCAGTACTTC
len: 13
j_gene: TRBJ2-7
v_gene: TRBV7-7
d_gene: NA
abundance: NA

CDR3aa: CASSGTSASYEQYF
CDR3nt: TGTGCCAGCAGCGGGACATCGGCGTCCTACGAGCAGTACTTC
len: 14
j_gene: TRBJ2-7
v_gene: TRBV9
d_gene: NA
abundance: NA

CDR3aa: CASSLDLGIYNEQFF
CDR3nt: TGTGCCAGCAGCTTAGATCTAGGTATCTACAATGAGCAGTTCTTC
len: 15
j_gene: TRBJ2-1
v_gene: TRBV7-2
d_gene: NA
abundance: NA

CDR3aa: CASSSRTGNEQYF
CDR3nt: TGTGCCAGCAGCTCCCGGACAGGGAACGAGCAGTACTTC
len: 13
j_gene: TRBJ2-7
v_gene: TRBV7-9
d_gene: TRBD1
abundance: NA

CDR3aa: CASSLAPGQGTSYEQYF
CDR3nt: TGTGCCAGCAGCTTGGCCCCCGGACAGGGGACGTCCTACGAGCAGTACTTC
len: 17
j_gene: TRBJ2-7
v_gene: TRBV5-5
d_gene: TRBD1
abundance: many

CDR3aa: CASSTLTGTGAFF
CDR3nt: TGTGCCAGCAGTACTTTAACAGGCACTGGGGCTTTCTTT
len: 13
j_gene: TRBJ1-1
v_gene: TRBV27
d_gene: NA
abundance: NA

CDR3aa: CASSGLQGSSYNEQFF
CDR3nt: TGTGCCAGCAGTGGCCTGCAGGGCAGCTCCTACAATGAGCAGTTCTTC
len: 16
j_gene: TRBJ2-1
v_gene: TRBV25-1
d_gene: NA
abundance: NA

CDR3aa: CASSVGSGGLYYEQYF
CDR3nt: TGTGCCAGCAGCGTAGGGAGCGGGGGGCTTTACTACGAGCAGTACTTC
len: 16
j_gene: TRBJ2-7
v_gene: TRBV9
d_gene: TRBD2
abundance: NA

CDR3aa: CASSLMTDYNEQFF
CDR3nt: TGTGCCAGCAGCCTCATGACAGACTACAATGAGCAGTTCTTC
len: 14
j_gene: TRBJ2-1
v_gene: TRBV2
d_gene: NA
abundance: NA

CDR3aa: CASRSSAPLDRYSNQPQHF
CDR3nt: TGTGCCAGCAGGTCTAGTGCCCCACTAGACAGGTATAGCAATCAGCCCCAGCATTTT
len: 19
j_gene: TRBJ1-5
v_gene: TRBV28
d_gene: NA
abundance: NA

CDR3aa: CASSVGTPRSTGELFF
CDR3nt: TGTGCCAGTAGTGTCGGGACACCTCGTAGCACCGGGGAGCTGTTTTTT
len: 16
j_gene: TRBJ2-2
v_gene: TRBV19
d_gene: NA
abundance: NA

CDR3aa: CASSQTGPNTEAFF
CDR3nt: TGTGCCAGCAGCCAGACAGGGCCGAACACTGAAGCTTTCTTT
len: 14
j_gene: TRBJ1-1
v_gene: TRBV11-2
d_gene: TRBD1
abundance: NA

CDR3aa: CASSARPGQGNTIYF
CDR3nt: TGTGCCAGCAGCGCAAGACCGGGACAAGGAAACACCATATATTTT
len: 15
j_gene: TRBJ1-3
v_gene: TRBV9
d_gene: NA
abundance: NA

CDR3aa: CASSTPPFETQYF
CDR3nt: TGTGCCAGCAGTACACCCCCGTTCGAGACCCAGTACTTC
len: 13
j_gene: TRBJ2-5
v_gene: TRBV2
d_gene: NA
abundance: NA

CDR3aa: CASSEDSIGAYGYTF
CDR3nt: TGTGCCAGCAGTGAGGACAGCATCGGGGCCTATGGCTACACCTTC
len: 15
j_gene: TRBJ1-2
v_gene: TRBV2
d_gene: NA
abundance: NA

CDR3aa: CASSPRTGGLLDGYTF
CDR3nt: TGTGCCAGCAGCCCTAGGACAGGGGGGTTACTCGATGGCTACACCTTC
len: 16
j_gene: TRBJ1-2
v_gene: TRBV28
d_gene: TRBD1
abundance: NA

CDR3aa: CASSKLGAGGETQYF
CDR3nt: TGTGCCAGTTCAAAACTGGGTGCCGGGGGAGAGACCCAGTACTTC
len: 15
j_gene: TRBJ2-5
v_gene: TRBV7-2
d_gene: NA
abundance: NA

CDR3aa: CASSSLPVAGNTIYF
CDR3nt: TGTGCCAGCAGCTCTCTCCCAGTGGCTGGAAACACCATATATTTT
len: 15
j_gene: TRBJ1-3
v_gene: TRBV7-2
d_gene: NA
abundance: NA

CDR3aa: CASSLVRGHYNEQFF
CDR3nt: TGTGCCAGCAGCTTAGTCAGGGGGCATTACAATGAGCAGTTCTTC
len: 15
j_gene: TRBJ2-1
v_gene: TRBV7-9
d_gene: TRBD1
abundance: NA

CDR3aa: CASSVGSRGRGTPLLLSYEQYF
CDR3nt: TGTGCCAGCAGCGTCGGTTCAAGGGGGCGCGGGACTCCCCTGTTATTGAGCTACGAGCAGTACTTC
len: 22
j_gene: TRBJ2-7
v_gene: TRBV9
d_gene: NA
abundance: NA